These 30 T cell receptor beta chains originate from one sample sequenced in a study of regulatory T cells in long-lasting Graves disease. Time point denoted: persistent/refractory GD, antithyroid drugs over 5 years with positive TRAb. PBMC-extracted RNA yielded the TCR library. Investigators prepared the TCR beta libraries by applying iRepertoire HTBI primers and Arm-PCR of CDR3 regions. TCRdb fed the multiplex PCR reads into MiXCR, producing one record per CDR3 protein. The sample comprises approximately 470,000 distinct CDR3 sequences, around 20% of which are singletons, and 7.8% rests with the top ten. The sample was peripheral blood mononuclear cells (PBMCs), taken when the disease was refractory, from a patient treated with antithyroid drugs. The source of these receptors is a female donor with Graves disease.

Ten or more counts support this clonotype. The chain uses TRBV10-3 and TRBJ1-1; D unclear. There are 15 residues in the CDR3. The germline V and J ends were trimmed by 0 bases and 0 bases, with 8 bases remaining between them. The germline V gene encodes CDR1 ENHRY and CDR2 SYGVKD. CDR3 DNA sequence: TGTGCCATCAGTGAGTCTGAACTTATGAACACTGAAGCTTTCTTT. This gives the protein CAISESELMNTEAFF.

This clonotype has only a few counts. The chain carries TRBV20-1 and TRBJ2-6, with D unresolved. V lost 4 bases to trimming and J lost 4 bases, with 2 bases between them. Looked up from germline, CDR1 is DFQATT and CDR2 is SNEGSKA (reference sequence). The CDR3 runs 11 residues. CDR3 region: CSAMGANVLTF. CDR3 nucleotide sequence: TGCAGTGCTATGGGGGCCAACGTCCTGACTTTC.

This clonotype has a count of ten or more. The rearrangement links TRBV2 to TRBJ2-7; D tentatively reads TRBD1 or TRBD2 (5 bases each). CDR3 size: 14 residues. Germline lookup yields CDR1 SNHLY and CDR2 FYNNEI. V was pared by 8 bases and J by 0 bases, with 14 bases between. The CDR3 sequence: CASGVGAGSYEQYF. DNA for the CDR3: TGTGCCAGCGGCGTTGGGGCGGGCTCCTACGAGCAGTACTTC.

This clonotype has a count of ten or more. For the CDR3, the DNA is TGTGCCAGCGATGAGTTTACTGGCACTGAAGCTTTCTTT. It yields the protein CASDEFTGTEAFF. The chain carries TRBV12-3 or TRBV12-4 and TRBJ1-1, with unresolved D. The CDR3 has 13 amino acids. Trimming stripped 8 bases from V and 4 bases from J, with 14 bases between.

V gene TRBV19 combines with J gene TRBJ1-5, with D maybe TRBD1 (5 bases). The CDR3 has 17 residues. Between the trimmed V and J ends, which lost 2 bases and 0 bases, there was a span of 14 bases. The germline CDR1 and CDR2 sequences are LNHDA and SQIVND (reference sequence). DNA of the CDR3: TGTGCCAGTAGTATATGGGGCAGCGAGTATAGCAATCAGCCCCAGCATTTT. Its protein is CASSIWGSEYSNQPQHF.

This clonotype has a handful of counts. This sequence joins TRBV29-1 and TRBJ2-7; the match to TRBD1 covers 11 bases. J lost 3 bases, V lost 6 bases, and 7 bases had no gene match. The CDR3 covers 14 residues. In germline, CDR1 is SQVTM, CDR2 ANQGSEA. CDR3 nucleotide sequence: TGCAGCGTCATGGACAGGGGGCGAGGCTACGAGCAGTACTTC. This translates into CSVMDRGRGYEQYF.

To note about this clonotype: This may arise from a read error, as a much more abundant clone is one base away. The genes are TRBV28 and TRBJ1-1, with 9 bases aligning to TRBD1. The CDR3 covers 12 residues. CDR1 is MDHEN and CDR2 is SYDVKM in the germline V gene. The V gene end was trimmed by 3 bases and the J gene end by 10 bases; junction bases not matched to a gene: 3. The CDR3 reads CASSLGTGIAFF. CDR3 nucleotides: TGTGCCAGCAGTTTGGGGACAGGGATAGCTTTCTTT.

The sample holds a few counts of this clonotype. DNA for the CDR3: TGTGCCAGCAGTTTCAAACTTGGAGGACTAGCGACCACAGATACGCAGTATTTT. It translates to CASSFKLGGLATTDTQYF. The chain links TRBV28 to TRBJ2-3; 9 nucleotides match TRBD2. Germline V gene lookup returns CDR1 MDHEN and CDR2 SYDVKM. V gave up 3 bases and J gave up 2 bases; unmatched junction bases: 12. The CDR3 consists of 18 residues.

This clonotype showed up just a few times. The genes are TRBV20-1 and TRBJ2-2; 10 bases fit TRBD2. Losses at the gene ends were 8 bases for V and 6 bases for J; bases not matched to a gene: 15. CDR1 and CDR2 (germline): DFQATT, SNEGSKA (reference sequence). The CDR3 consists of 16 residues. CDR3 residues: CSCPNVLAGIAGELFF. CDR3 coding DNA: TGCAGTTGCCCTAACGTACTAGCGGGAATCGCCGGGGAGCTGTTTTTT.

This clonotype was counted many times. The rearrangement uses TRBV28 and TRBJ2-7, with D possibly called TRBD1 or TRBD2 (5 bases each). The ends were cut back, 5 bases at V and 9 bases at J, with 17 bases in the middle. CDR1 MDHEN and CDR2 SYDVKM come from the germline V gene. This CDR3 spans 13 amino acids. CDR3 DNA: TGTGCCAGCAGTGGCGAGGGGTACCTGGGGCAGTACTTC. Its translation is CASSGEGYLGQYF.

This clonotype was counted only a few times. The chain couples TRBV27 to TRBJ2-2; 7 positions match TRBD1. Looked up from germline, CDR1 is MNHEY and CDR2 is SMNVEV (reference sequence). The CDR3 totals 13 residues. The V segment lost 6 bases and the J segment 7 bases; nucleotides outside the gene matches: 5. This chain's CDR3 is CASRQGQRGELFF. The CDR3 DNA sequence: TGTGCCAGCAGACAGGGACAGCGCGGGGAGCTGTTTTTT.

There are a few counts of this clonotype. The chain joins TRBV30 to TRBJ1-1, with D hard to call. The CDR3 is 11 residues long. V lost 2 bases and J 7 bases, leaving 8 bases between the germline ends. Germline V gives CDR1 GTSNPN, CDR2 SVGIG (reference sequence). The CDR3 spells CAWSTAFEAFF. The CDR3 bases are TGTGCCTGGAGTACGGCGTTTGAAGCTTTCTTT.

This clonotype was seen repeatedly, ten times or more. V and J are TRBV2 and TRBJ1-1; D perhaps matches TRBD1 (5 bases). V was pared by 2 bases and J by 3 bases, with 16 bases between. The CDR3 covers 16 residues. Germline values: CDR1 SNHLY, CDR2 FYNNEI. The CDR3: CASSEPLAQGYTEAFF. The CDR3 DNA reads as TGTGCCAGCAGTGAACCTCTCGCCCAGGGATACACTGAAGCTTTCTTT.

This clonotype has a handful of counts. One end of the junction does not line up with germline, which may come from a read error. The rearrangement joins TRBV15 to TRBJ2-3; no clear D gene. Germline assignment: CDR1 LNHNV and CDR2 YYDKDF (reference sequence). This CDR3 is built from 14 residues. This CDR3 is CTTSSRPRGDTQYF. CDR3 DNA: TGTACCACCAGTTCTCGACCCCGTGGAGATACGCAGTATTTT.

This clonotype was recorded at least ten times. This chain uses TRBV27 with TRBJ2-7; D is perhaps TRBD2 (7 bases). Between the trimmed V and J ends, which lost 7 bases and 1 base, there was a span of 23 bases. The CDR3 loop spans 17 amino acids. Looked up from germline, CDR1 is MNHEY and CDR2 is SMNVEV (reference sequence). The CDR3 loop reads CASTAMGGGQQSYEQYF. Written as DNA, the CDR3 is TGTGCCAGCACCGCTATGGGGGGGGGGCAGCAGTCCTACGAGCAGTACTTC.

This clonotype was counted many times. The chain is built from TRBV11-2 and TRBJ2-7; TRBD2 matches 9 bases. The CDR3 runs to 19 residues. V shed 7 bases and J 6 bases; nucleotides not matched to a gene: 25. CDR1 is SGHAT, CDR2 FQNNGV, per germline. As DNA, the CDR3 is TGTGCCAGCACCACGGGACTAGCCGCGAGCATCCCCTATCTTATCGAGCAGTACTTC. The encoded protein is CASTTGLAASIPYLIEQYF.

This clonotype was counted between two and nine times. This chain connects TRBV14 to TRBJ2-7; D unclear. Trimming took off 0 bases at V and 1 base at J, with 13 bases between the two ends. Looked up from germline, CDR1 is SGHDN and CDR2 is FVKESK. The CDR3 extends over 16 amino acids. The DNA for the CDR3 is TGTGCCAGCAGCCAAGATCCGTTAGCTTTATCCTACGAGCAGTACTTC. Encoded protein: CASSQDPLALSYEQYF.

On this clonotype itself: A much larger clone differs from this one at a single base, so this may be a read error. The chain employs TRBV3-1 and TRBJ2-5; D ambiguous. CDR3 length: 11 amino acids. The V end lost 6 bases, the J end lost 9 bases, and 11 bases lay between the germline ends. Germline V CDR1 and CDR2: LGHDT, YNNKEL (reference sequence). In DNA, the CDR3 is TGTGCCAGCAGAGGTCTGGCGGCCCAGTACTTC. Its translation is CASRGLAAQYF.

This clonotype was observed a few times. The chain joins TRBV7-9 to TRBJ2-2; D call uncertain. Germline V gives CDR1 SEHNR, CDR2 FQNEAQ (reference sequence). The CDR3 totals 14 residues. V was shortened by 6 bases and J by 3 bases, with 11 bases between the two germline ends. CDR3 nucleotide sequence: TGTGCCAGCAGTCTCGAAATAGACACCGGGGAGCTGTTTTTT. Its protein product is CASSLEIDTGELFF.

CDR3 sequence: CASSPYPGTGVSYGYTF. The CDR3 coding sequence is TGTGCCAGCAGTCCATATCCCGGGACAGGGGTTTCCTATGGCTACACCTTC. The chain joins TRBV28 to TRBJ1-2, with 10 bases lining up with TRBD1. V lost 5 bases and J lost 4; bases outside the gene matches: 13. CDR3 length equals 17 residues. The germline CDR1 and CDR2 sequences are MDHEN and SYDVKM.

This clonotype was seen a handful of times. The CDR3 nucleotides read TGTGCCAGCAGCTTATCACCTGGGGCTGGGGCCAACGTCCTGACTTTC. This gives the protein CASSLSPGAGANVLTF. J is TRBJ2-6 and V is TRBV7-9; no firm D call. Germline V lookup: CDR1 SEHNR, CDR2 FQNEAQ (reference sequence). This CDR3 has 16 residues. V was shortened by 2 bases and J by 2 bases, with 10 bases between the two germline ends.

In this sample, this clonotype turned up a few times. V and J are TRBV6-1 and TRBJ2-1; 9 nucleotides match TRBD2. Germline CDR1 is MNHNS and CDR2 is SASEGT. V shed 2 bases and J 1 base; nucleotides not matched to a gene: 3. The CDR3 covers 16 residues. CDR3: CASSELAGGSYNEQFF. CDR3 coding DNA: TGTGCCAGCAGTGAACTCGCGGGAGGGTCCTACAATGAGCAGTTCTTC.

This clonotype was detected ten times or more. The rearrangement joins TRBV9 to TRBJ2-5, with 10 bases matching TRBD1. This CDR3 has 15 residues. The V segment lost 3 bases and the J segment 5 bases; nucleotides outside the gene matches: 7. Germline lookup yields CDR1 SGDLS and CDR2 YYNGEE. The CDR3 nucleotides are TGTGCCAGCAGCGACGGGACAGGGGAGGCCGAGACCCAGTACTTC. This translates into CASSDGTGEAETQYF.

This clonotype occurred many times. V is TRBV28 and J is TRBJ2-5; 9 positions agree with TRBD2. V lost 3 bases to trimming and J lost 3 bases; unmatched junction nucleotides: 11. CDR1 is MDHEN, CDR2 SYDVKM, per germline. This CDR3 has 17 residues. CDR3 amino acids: CASSFTIWERGEETQYF. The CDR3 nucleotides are TGTGCCAGCAGTTTTACGATCTGGGAGCGGGGGGAAGAGACCCAGTACTTC.

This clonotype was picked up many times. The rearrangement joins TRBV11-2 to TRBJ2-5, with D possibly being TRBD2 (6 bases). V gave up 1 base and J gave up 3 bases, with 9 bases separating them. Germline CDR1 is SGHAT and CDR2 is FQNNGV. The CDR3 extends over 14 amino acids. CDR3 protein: CASSLVTSKETQYF. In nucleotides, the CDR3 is TGTGCCAGCAGCTTAGTTACTAGCAAAGAGACCCAGTACTTC.

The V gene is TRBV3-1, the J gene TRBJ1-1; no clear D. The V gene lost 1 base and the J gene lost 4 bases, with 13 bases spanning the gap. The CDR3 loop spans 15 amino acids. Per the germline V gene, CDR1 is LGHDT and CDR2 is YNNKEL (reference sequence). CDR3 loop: CASSQGHGVPTEAFF. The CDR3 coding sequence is TGTGCCAGCAGCCAAGGTCACGGGGTGCCCACTGAAGCTTTCTTT.

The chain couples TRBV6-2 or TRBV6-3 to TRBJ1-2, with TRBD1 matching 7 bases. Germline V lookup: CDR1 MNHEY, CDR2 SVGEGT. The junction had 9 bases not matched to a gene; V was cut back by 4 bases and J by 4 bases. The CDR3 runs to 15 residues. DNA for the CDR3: TGTGCCAGCAGTTGGGACAGTTCCCATTTCTATGGCTACACCTTC. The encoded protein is CASSWDSSHFYGYTF.

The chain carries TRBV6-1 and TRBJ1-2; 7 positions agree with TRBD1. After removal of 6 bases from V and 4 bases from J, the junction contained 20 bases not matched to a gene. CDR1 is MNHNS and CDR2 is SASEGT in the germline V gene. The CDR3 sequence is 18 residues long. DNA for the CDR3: TGTGCCAGCAGAAAGAGACAGGGTAAAGGCCATCTTAGCTATGGCTACACCTTC. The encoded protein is CASRKRQGKGHLSYGYTF.

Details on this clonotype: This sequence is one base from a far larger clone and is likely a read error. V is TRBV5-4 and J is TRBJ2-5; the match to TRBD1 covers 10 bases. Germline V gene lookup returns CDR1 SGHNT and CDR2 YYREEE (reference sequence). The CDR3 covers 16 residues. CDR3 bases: TGTGCCAGCAGTTACGGGACAGGGGTTGTTGCGGAGATCCAGTACTTC. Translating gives CASSYGTGVVAEIQYF.

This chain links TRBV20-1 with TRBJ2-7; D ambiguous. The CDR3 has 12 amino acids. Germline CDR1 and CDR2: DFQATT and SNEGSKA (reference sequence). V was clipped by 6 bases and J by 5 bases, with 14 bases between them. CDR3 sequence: CSARRVSHEQYF. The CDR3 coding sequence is TGCAGTGCCCGAAGAGTTTCCCACGAGCAGTACTTC.